Listed below are T cell receptor beta chains from one sample, sequenced in a study of OX40 agonist ivuxolimab in advanced cancers. The table came from immunoSEQ multiplex PCR; TCRdb's copy has only in-frame clones and leaves some out. The table lists about 77,000 clones, roughly 80% of them singletons, with about 4.6% in the top ten. The source material was CD4+ or CD8+ T cells sorted from blood, sampled in a trial of the OX40 agonist ivuxolimab. These receptors all come from an adult with an advanced solid tumor such as melanoma, head and neck, liver or kidney cancer. The CDR3 runs from the conserved cysteine through the conserved F or W. A D gene is named only where the DNA matches it firmly. Not every row has a clone size; where given, it reads once, few, many or a size class.

V,size,J,D,DNA,CDR3
TRBV7-2,.,TRBJ1-2,TRBD1,TGTGCCAGCAGCCCCTGGGACAGGGGTGACTATGGCTACACCTTC,CASSPWDRGDYGYTF
TRBV25-1,once,TRBJ2-5,TRBD1,TGTGCCAGCAGTGACCCGTCCAGGGGGCTAGAGACCCAGTACTTC,CASSDPSRGLETQYF
TRBV19,.,TRBJ2-7,TRBD1,TGTGCCAGTAGTATCGGACAGGGAGCCTACGAGCAGTACTTC,CASSIGQGAYEQYF
TRBV23-1,.,TRBJ1-2,TRBD1,TGCGCCAGCAGCTCACCGGGACAGGGGCAAGGAACGACAGGGGCAAGGAACTATGGCTACACCTTC,CASSSPGQGQGTTGARNYGYTF
TRBV19,once,TRBJ2-2,TRBD2,TGTGCCAGTACCCCGACTAGCGTGAACACCGGGGAGCTGTTTTTT,CASTPTSVNTGELFF
TRBV25-1,.,TRBJ1-2,.,TGTGCCAGCAGTGAATCTTTAGGGGGCTATGGCTACACCTTC,CASSESLGGYGYTF
TRBV6-4,.,TRBJ2-1,TRBD2,TGTGCCAGCAGTGGACTAGCGGGAGGGAATGAGCAGTTCTTC,CASSGLAGGNEQFF
TRBV5-1,.,TRBJ2-1,.,TGCGCCAGCAGCTTGGAAGGGTCCTACAATGAGCAGTTCTTC,CASSLEGSYNEQFF
TRBV29-1,.,TRBJ2-3,.,TGCAGCGTGGGGCTATCCGGGGCAGATACGCAGTATTTT,CSVGLSGADTQYF
TRBV5-4,.,TRBJ2-7,.,TGTGCCAGCAGCTTGGTGGTGGGCGCCGAGCAGTACTTC,CASSLVVGAEQYF
TRBV5-1,.,TRBJ1-1,.,TGCGCCAGCAGCTTGGATGGGAGCACTGAAGCTTTCTTT,CASSLDGSTEAFF
TRBV27,few,TRBJ1-2,.,TGTGCCAGCAGTTTCCTACCCAGAAATGGCTACACCTTC,CASSFLPRNGYTF
TRBV6-1,.,TRBJ2-5,.,TGTGCCAGCAGTGAAGACGGCGGATTCGGAGAGACCCAGTACTTC,CASSEDGGFGETQYF
TRBV18,.,TRBJ2-7,TRBD1,TGTGCCAGCTCACCATTTGACAGGGGGACTGACGAGCAGTACTTC,CASSPFDRGTDEQYF
TRBV28,.,TRBJ2-2,.,TGTGCCAGCAGTTCTTCCGGGAGCGGGGAGCTGTTTTTT,CASSSSGSGELFF
TRBV6-5,.,TRBJ1-2,.,TGTGCCAGCAGTTACGTGGGGTATGGCTACACCTTC,CASSYVGYGYTF
TRBV7-9,.,TRBJ1-1,.,TGTGCCAGCAGCACACCGGGGAGGCGGAACACTGAAGCTTTCTTT,CASSTPGRRNTEAFF
TRBV7-8,.,TRBJ2-3,TRBD2,TGTGCCAGCAGCTTAGGATGGGGGGGGAAGTCAGATACGCAGTATTTT,CASSLGWGGKSDTQYF
TRBV18,few,TRBJ1-5,.,TGTGCCAGCTCACCAACACCCCAGCATTTT,CASSPTPQHF
TRBV12-5,.,TRBJ2-3,TRBD2,TGTGCTAGTGGTTTGTCCCGGCAGCGGGGTAGCACAGATACGCAGTATTTT,CASGLSRQRGSTDTQYF
TRBV7-2,.,TRBJ2-1,.,TGTGCCAGCAGCTTCCTTGGTGTTTTATACAATGAGCAGTTCTTC,CASSFLGVLYNEQFF
TRBV19,.,TRBJ1-1,.,TGTGCCAGTAGCCTTGGGACAACCATACTGAACACTGAAGCTTTCTTT,CASSLGTTILNTEAFF
TRBV6-4,.,TRBJ2-2,TRBD2,TGTGCCAGCAGTCCCAGCGGGACCTGGGCCGGGGAGCTGTTTTTT,CASSPSGTWAGELFF
TRBV5-6,.,TRBJ2-1,.,TGTGCCAGCAGCTTGGCTAAGGGGATTAGGACGGAGCAGTTCTTC,CASSLAKGIRTEQFF
TRBV4-2,once,TRBJ1-2,.,TGTGCCAGCAGCCAAGATCCGTCCGGGGGGTTTGGTGGCTACACCTTC,CASSQDPSGGFGGYTF
TRBV6-1,.,TRBJ1-6,.,TGTGCCAGCAGTGAAGCGGGACACTCAAAGGGTAATTCACCCCTCCACTTT,CASSEAGHSKGNSPLHF
TRBV5-6,.,TRBJ2-5,TRBD2,TGTGCCAGCAGCTTGTTTAGCGGGGGTCAGACCCAGTACTTC,CASSLFSGGQTQYF
TRBV4-1,few,TRBJ2-5,.,TGCGCCAGCAGCCCCCGTTGGACAGAGACAGAGACCCAGTACTTC,CASSPRWTETETQYF
TRBV5-8,.,TRBJ2-6,.,TGTGCCAGCTGGGCGATATCCACACAAAGTCGGGCCAACGTCCTGACTTTC,CASWAISTQSRANVLTF
TRBV27,few,TRBJ1-1,.,TGTGCCAGCAGTCCCGGCCCAGGAAGGGAAGCTTTCTTT,CASSPGPGREAFF
TRBV5-1,.,TRBJ1-3,.,TGCGCCAGCAGCTTGGCCCCGGTTAGCTCTGGAAACACCATATATTTT,CASSLAPVSSGNTIYF
TRBV27,.,TRBJ1-2,.,TGTGCCAGCAGTCTAGCCGCCGGAGCTAACTATGGCTACACCTTC,CASSLAAGANYGYTF
TRBV7-8,.,TRBJ1-1,.,TGTGCCAGCACCCCCCAACTCGGTGAAGCTTTCTTT,CASTPQLGEAFF
TRBV19,.,TRBJ2-6,TRBD1,TGTGCCAGTAGTGAGGACAGGGGTGCTTCTGGGGCCAACGTCCTGACTTTC,CASSEDRGASGANVLTF
TRBV27,.,TRBJ1-5,.,TGTGCCAGCAGTTGGCCGATACAGCCCCAGCATTTT,CASSWPIQPQHF
TRBV6-1,.,TRBJ2-2,.,TGTGCCAGCAGTGTCCCCAGGACCGGGGAGCTGTTTTTT,CASSVPRTGELFF
TRBV6-5,.,TRBJ1-1,.,TGTGCCAGCAGTTATGGGAGGGATATCACTGAAGCTTTCTTT,CASSYGRDITEAFF
TRBV9,.,TRBJ1-2,TRBD1,TGTGCCAGCAGCGTAGACGTCAGGGGGATGGATGGCTACACCTTC,CASSVDVRGMDGYTF
TRBV19,few,TRBJ1-1,TRBD1,TGTGCCAGTAGTAGCTCGGACAGGGGAGACACTGAAGCTTTCTTT,CASSSSDRGDTEAFF
TRBV14,few,TRBJ1-2,.,TGTGCCAGCAGCCAAGATCAGACGGGTGGCTACACCTTC,CASSQDQTGGYTF
TRBV6-1,few,TRBJ1-6,TRBD1,TGTGCCAGCAGTTTACAGGGGAAGTTGGATTCACCCCTCCACTTT,CASSLQGKLDSPLHF
TRBV11-3,.,TRBJ2-1,TRBD2,TGTGCCAGCAGCTCTGGGGATAGCGGGGGGGGCAATGAGCAGTTCTTC,CASSSGDSGGGNEQFF
TRBV25-1,.,TRBJ2-1,TRBD2,TGTGCCAGCAGTGACCGACTAGCGGGGGGGCCGTATGAGCAGTTCTTC,CASSDRLAGGPYEQFF
TRBV29-1,few,TRBJ1-1,.,TGCAGCGTTCGGCAGAACACTGAAGCTTTCTTT,CSVRQNTEAFF
TRBV7-9,.,TRBJ1-4,.,TGTGCCAGCAGCTTATTTTCGGGGGGTCATGAAAAACTGTTTTTT,CASSLFSGGHEKLFF
TRBV7-9,.,TRBJ2-3,.,TGTGCCAGCAGACCGGTGGGTGGGACGTATACGCAGTATTTT,CASRPVGGTYTQYF
TRBV7-3,.,TRBJ2-7,.,TGTGCCAGCAGCCCGGACAGGCGGGGGTTCGAGCAGTACTTC,CASSPDRRGFEQYF
TRBV11-3,once,TRBJ1-1,.,TGTGCCAGCAGCTTTGGGAGGGGGGAAGCTTTCTTT,CASSFGRGEAFF
TRBV2,.,TRBJ2-4,.,TGTGCCAGCAGTCTCGGGGTACCGGGGGACATTCAGTACTTC,CASSLGVPGDIQYF
TRBV4-1,.,TRBJ1-1,TRBD1,TGCGCCAGCAGCCAAGAGTTGGACAGGGAAGCTTTCTTT,CASSQELDREAFF
TRBV7-8,.,TRBJ2-7,.,TGTGCCAGCAGCTCGTTTAGCGGAGGCAGCTCCTACGAGCAGTACTTC,CASSSFSGGSSYEQYF
TRBV7-2,.,TRBJ1-4,.,TGTGCCAGCAGCTTAAGCTTGGATGAAAAACTGTTTTTT,CASSLSLDEKLFF
TRBV6-1,.,TRBJ2-1,TRBD2,TGTGCCAGTATGGCGGGGCTAGCGGGAGTAGGTGAGCAGTTCTTC,CASMAGLAGVGEQFF
TRBV5-4,.,TRBJ2-5,.,TGTGCCAGCAGCTTGGTTCCAGAAGAGACCCAGTACTTC,CASSLVPEETQYF
TRBV4-2,.,TRBJ2-7,TRBD2,TGTGCCAGCAGCCAAGAGGGGGGGGGCGAGCAGTACTTC,CASSQEGGGEQYF
TRBV11-3,few,TRBJ2-7,.,TGTGCCAGCAGCCCCTCCGGGACGACAGGATACGAGCAGTACTTC,CASSPSGTTGYEQYF
TRBV5-8,.,TRBJ1-2,.,TGTGCCAGCAGAAGGGACTTCTTCTATGGCTACACCTTC,CASRRDFFYGYTF
TRBV25-1,.,TRBJ2-1,TRBD2,TGTGCCAGCAGTGACCAGACTAGCGGGGGGTACAATGAGCAGTTCTTC,CASSDQTSGGYNEQFF